The 32 T cell receptor beta chains below were found in one sample sequenced in a study of blood T cell repertoires in COVID-19. Produced via immunoSEQ multiplex PCR; TCRdb's table is partial and in-frame only. The table includes hundreds of thousands of clones, about 82% detected once. Sequencing was carried out using PBMCs or T cells enriched from blood (not recorded which). These receptors all come from a woman in her 50s who had recovered from COVID-19.

The chain is built from TRBV9 and TRBJ1-2, with 7 nucleotides matching TRBD1. In germline, CDR1 is SGDLS, CDR2 YYNGEE. The CDR3 spans 14 residues. V was pared by 0 bases and J by 7 bases, with 6 bases of the junction left unmatched. The CDR3 nucleotides read TGTGCCAGCAGCGTAGAGGAGGGGGCGCTTGGCTACACCTTC. It yields the protein CASSVEEGALGYTF.

The CDR3 protein is CASSQDSGGTYGYTF. The CDR3 DNA reads TGTGCCAGCTCACAAGATAGCGGGGGAACCTATGGCTACACCTTC. The chain links TRBV18 to TRBJ1-2; weak D call: TRBD1 (5 bases). The CDR3 contains 15 residues. V lost 4 bases and J lost 4, with 16 bases in between. The germline gives CDR1 KGHSH, CDR2 LQKENI. The whole variable domain, filled in from reference TRBV18 and TRBJ1-2, reads NAGVMQNPRHLVRRRGQEARLRCSPMKGHSHVYWYRQLPEEGLKFMVYLQKENIIDESGMPKERFSAEFPKEGPSILRIQQVVRGDSAAYFCASSQDSGGTYGYTFGSGTRLTVV.

The chain joins TRBV30 to TRBJ1-2; a weak D match, TRBD1 (6 bases). The CDR3 is 13 residues long. Between the trimmed V and J ends, which lost 1 base and 4 bases, there was a span of 10 bases. CDR1 is GTSNPN and CDR2 is SVGIG in the germline V gene (reference sequence). This chain's CDR3 is CAWSAGQLYGYTF. The DNA of the CDR3 is TGTGCCTGGAGTGCCGGACAGCTCTATGGCTACACCTTC.

The sample holds a few counts of this clone. V is TRBV14 and J is TRBJ1-2; the D is unclear. Trimming left V 1 base short and J 8 bases short, with 14 bases between. The germline CDR1 and CDR2 sequences are SGHDN and FVKESK. This CDR3 is 14 amino acids long. Written as DNA, the CDR3 is TGTGCCAGCAGCCAAGGTTCGGGAACCCTAGGCTACACCTTC. Protein product: CASSQGSGTLGYTF.

This chain joins TRBV12-3 or TRBV12-4 and TRBJ1-1, with D maybe TRBD1 (5 bases). With 3 bases removed from V and 12 bases from J, the gap between germline ends came to 11 bases. The CDR3 extends over 11 amino acids. Here the CDR3 reads CASSFLGVPFF. The CDR3 DNA sequence: TGTGCCAGCAGTTTCCTAGGGGTGCCTTTCTTT.

This sequence joins TRBV28 and TRBJ2-7, with D maybe TRBD1 (5 bases). Germline loops: CDR1 MDHEN, CDR2 SYDVKM. The CDR3 totals 11 residues. V lost 1 base and J 10 bases, leaving 8 bases between the germline ends. The CDR3 sequence is CASSLSRGQYF. CDR3 sequence (DNA): TGTGCCAGCAGTTTATCTAGGGGTCAGTACTTC.

The V call is TRBV6-2 or TRBV6-3, the J call TRBJ2-1; D is ambiguous. Per the germline V gene, CDR1 is MNHEY and CDR2 is SVGEGT. Trimming removed 6 bases from V and 6 bases from J, with 21 bases in between. The CDR3 covers 16 residues. The CDR3 is CASSPWAEGLSNEQFF. The CDR3 DNA is TGTGCCAGCAGCCCATGGGCAGAAGGTCTTTCCAATGAGCAGTTCTTC.

The chain carries TRBV5-5 and TRBJ2-2; 14 bases match TRBD2. CDR3 length: 16 amino acids. J gave up 8 bases and V 4 bases, and 7 bases lay outside the gene matches. Germline CDR1 is SGHKS and CDR2 is YYEKEE (reference sequence). The CDR3, as DNA: TGTGCCAGCAGCGGGGGACTAGCGGGAGTAGTTGGGGAGCTGTTTTTT. Its translation: CASSGGLAGVVGELFF.

The gene calls are TRBV5-5 and TRBJ1-4; D is possibly TRBD1 (5 bases). There are 13 residues in the CDR3. Germline V gene sequence: CDR1 SGHKS, CDR2 YYEKEE (reference sequence). V lost 8 bases and J 5 bases, leaving 13 bases between the germline ends. The CDR3 spells CASVGTSNEKLFF. The CDR3 DNA reads as TGTGCCAGTGTCGGGACTTCCAATGAAAAACTGTTTTTT.

The chain recombines TRBV10-3 with TRBJ2-3, with TRBD2 matching 8 bases. The CDR3 totals 15 residues. Germline V CDR1 and CDR2: ENHRY, SYGVKD. Germline trimming cut 2 bases from V and 3 bases from J; bases unmatched to any gene: 4. The CDR3 region is CAISEERGLTDTQYF. CDR3 nucleotides: TGTGCCATCAGTGAGGAGCGGGGGCTTACAGATACGCAGTATTTT.

This clone came up once. The gene calls are TRBV20-1 and TRBJ1-1, with a tentative D call TRBD1 (6 bases). Per the germline V gene, CDR1 is DFQATT and CDR2 is SNEGSKA (reference sequence). Trimming pared 5 bases from V and 12 bases from J, leaving 16 bases between. The CDR3 has 11 residues. The CDR3 loop reads CSAGVQGLTFF. In DNA, the CDR3 is TGCAGTGCTGGGGTACAGGGATTAACTTTCTTT.

The V gene is TRBV19, the J gene TRBJ1-5; D not certain. The CDR3 is made up of 17 amino acids. V dropped 3 bases and J dropped 0 bases, with 15 bases sitting between them. Germline lookup yields CDR1 LNHDA and CDR2 SQIVND (reference sequence). The CDR3 DNA reads TGTGCCAGTAGTATTGAAGTTGGAACAGTTAGCAATCAGCCCCAGCATTTT. Translated, it gives CASSIEVGTVSNQPQHF.

This chain connects TRBV11-3 to TRBJ1-1; no definite D call. The V and J ends lost 5 bases and 1 base respectively, with 8 bases between them. The germline gives CDR1 SGHNT, CDR2 YENEEA. The CDR3 loop spans 13 amino acids. This CDR3 reads CASSRFENTEAFF. The CDR3 DNA sequence: TGTGCCAGCAGCCGGTTCGAGAACACTGAAGCTTTCTTT.

J is TRBJ1-1 and V is TRBV9; 7 nucleotides align to TRBD1. The CDR3 has 14 amino acids. Per germline, CDR1 SGDLS and CDR2 YYNGEE. V shed 3 bases, J shed 6 bases, and the junction held 8 bases outside the gene matches. The CDR3, as DNA: TGTGCCAGCAGCGAGATTAACAGGGGCGCTGAAGCTTTCTTT. This translates into CASSEINRGAEAFF.

The chain joins TRBV2 to TRBJ2-1; TRBD1 agrees at 9 bases. CDR1 SNHLY and CDR2 FYNNEI come from the germline V gene. The CDR3 length is 15 residues. V was clipped by 4 bases and J by 9 bases; unmatched bases: 10. CDR3 coding DNA: TGTGCCAGCAGTGCCTCCCGGACAGGGGTAGGTGAGCAGTTCTTC. Its translation: CASSASRTGVGEQFF.

V gene TRBV5-1 combines with J gene TRBJ2-2; D may be TRBD1 (5 bases). The CDR3 extends over 16 amino acids. The germline V and J ends were trimmed by 0 bases and 0 bases, with 9 bases remaining between them. Germline CDR1 reads SGHRS; CDR2 reads YFSETQ. CDR3 amino acids: CASSLARTTNTGELFF. The CDR3 nucleotides read TGCGCCAGCAGCTTGGCTCGGACAACGAACACCGGGGAGCTGTTTTTT. The entire variable domain, with the rest obtained from reference TRBV5-1 and TRBJ2-2, is as follows: KAGVTQTPRYLIKTRGQQVTLSCSPISGHRSVSWYQQTPGQGLQFLFEYFSETQRNKGNFPGRFSGRQFSNSRSEMNVSTLELGDSALYLCASSLARTTNTGELFFGEGSRLTVL.

This clone was found once. The chain carries TRBV5-1 and TRBJ2-7, with D perhaps TRBD2 (6 bases). The CDR3 loop spans 12 amino acids. Germline values: CDR1 SGHRS, CDR2 YFSETQ. The V end was cut by 4 bases, the J end by 2 bases, with 7 bases between. CDR3 in amino acids: CASSREPYEQYF. The CDR3 bases are TGCGCCAGCAGCCGGGAGCCCTACGAGCAGTACTTC.

V usage is TRBV30 and J usage is TRBJ2-1; 14 bases line up with TRBD2. The CDR3 sequence is 15 residues long. With V trimmed by 5 bases and J by 2 bases, 2 bases remained unmatched. Germline CDR1 and CDR2: GTSNPN and SVGIG (reference sequence). The CDR3 coding sequence is TGTGCCTGGGGGACTAGCGGGAGCCCCTACAATGAGCAGTTCTTC. It is translated as CAWGTSGSPYNEQFF.

V and J are TRBV28 and TRBJ2-1, with D tentatively TRBD1 (6 bases). This CDR3 has 13 amino acids. V dropped 5 bases and J dropped 4 bases, with 9 bases sitting between them. CDR1 MDHEN and CDR2 SYDVKM come from the germline V gene. CDR3 in amino acids: CASSPRGYNEQFF. The CDR3 DNA sequence: TGTGCCAGCAGTCCCAGGGGTTACAATGAGCAGTTCTTC.

The genes are TRBV2 and TRBJ2-7; D may be TRBD1 (5 bases). CDR3 length: 14 amino acids. Trimming took 8 bases from V and 0 from J, leaving 14 bases between them. Germline V lookup: CDR1 SNHLY, CDR2 FYNNEI. The CDR3 loop is CASGQTEYSYEQYF. CDR3 sequence (DNA): TGTGCCAGCGGTCAGACAGAATACTCCTACGAGCAGTACTTC.

In this sample, this clone turned up a few times. The chain links TRBV6-4 to TRBJ2-5, with D possibly matching TRBD1 (6 bases). The CDR3 loop spans 13 amino acids. Between the trimmed V and J ends, which lost 8 bases and 1 base, there was a span of 11 bases. Germline V CDR1 and CDR2: MRHNA, SNTAGT. The CDR3 protein is CASLTGIQETQYF. Here the CDR3 DNA reads TGTGCCAGCTTAACAGGGATCCAAGAGACCCAGTACTTC.

This chain uses TRBV24-1 with TRBJ2-1; D might be TRBD2 (5 bases). V lost 0 bases, J lost 4 bases, and 6 bases lay in between. CDR1 and CDR2 from the germline V gene are KGHDR and SFDVKD. The CDR3 extends over 14 amino acids. CDR3 nucleotide sequence: TGTGCCACCAGTGATTTGCGGGGATACAATGAGCAGTTCTTC. Protein sequence: CATSDLRGYNEQFF.

J is TRBJ2-3 and V is TRBV10-2, with 13 nucleotides matching TRBD2. This CDR3 has 15 residues. Germline lookup yields CDR1 WSHSY and CDR2 SAAADI. Unmatched junction bases numbered 0, after V lost 6 bases and J lost 0 bases. The CDR3 loop reads CASRLAGGSTDTQYF. Written as DNA, the CDR3 is TGCGCCAGCAGACTAGCGGGGGGGAGCACAGATACGCAGTATTTT.

This clone was recorded only once. The J gene is TRBJ2-3, the V gene TRBV2; TRBD1 matches 11 bases. The CDR3 length is 15 residues. Germline loops: CDR1 SNHLY, CDR2 FYNNEI. V was pared by 7 bases and J by 5 bases, with 8 bases of the junction left unmatched. CDR3 DNA sequence: TGTGCCAGCAAGGGACAGGGGGTCGAGGGAGATACGCAGTATTTT. It is translated as CASKGQGVEGDTQYF.

The genes are TRBV7-2 and TRBJ2-7; D remains ambiguous. This CDR3 is built from 14 residues. CDR1 and CDR2 (germline): SGHTA, FQGNSA. Trimming took off 6 bases at V and 0 bases at J, with 12 bases between the two ends. The CDR3 is CASRTRLDSYEQYF. The CDR3 bases are TGTGCCAGCAGGACGCGACTGGACTCCTACGAGCAGTACTTC.

This rearrangement joins TRBV11-2 to TRBJ1-2; tentative D call: TRBD1 (5 bases). Trimming cost V 5 bases and J 5 bases, with 18 bases left between them. Per germline, CDR1 SGHAT and CDR2 FQNNGV. The CDR3 is made up of 15 amino acids. CDR3 coding DNA: TGTGCCAGCAGCACCGGCCCGGGGGGAAGATATGGCTACACCTTC. Translation gives CASSTGPGGRYGYTF. The whole variable domain, remainder taken from reference TRBV11-2 and TRBJ1-2, is EAGVAQSPRYKIIEKRQSVAFWCNPISGHATLYWYQQILGQGPKLLIQFQNNGVVDDSQLPKDRFSAERLKGVDSTLKIQPAKLEDSAVYLCASSTGPGGRYGYTFGSGTRLTVV.

V is TRBV5-1 and J is TRBJ2-5, with 9 bases that match TRBD1. The CDR3 has 14 amino acids. V was pared by 4 bases and J by 5 bases, with 6 bases of the junction left unmatched. From germline, CDR1 is SGHRS and CDR2 YFSETQ. In DNA form, the CDR3 reads TGCGCCAGCAGCGATACAGGGGGCGCGGAGACCCAGTACTTC. This sequence encodes CASSDTGGAETQYF.

This clone has only a few counts. The rearrangement joins TRBV3-1 (or the pseudogene TRBV3-2) to TRBJ2-6; TRBD2 aligns across 7 bases. Germline lookup yields CDR1 LGHDT and CDR2 YNNKEL (reference sequence). Losses at the gene ends were 0 bases for V and 0 bases for J; bases not matched to a gene: 8. This CDR3 is 19 amino acids long. CDR3 loop: CASSQDSSSGYSGANVLTF. In nucleotides, the CDR3 is TGTGCCAGCAGCCAAGACTCCTCTAGCGGATACTCTGGGGCCAACGTCCTGACTTTC.

The chain has TRBV29-1 and TRBJ1-2, with 7 bases identical to TRBD1. Trimming removed 7 bases from V and 2 bases from J; junction bases left unmatched: 7. The CDR3 consists of 13 residues. The V gene's germline CDR1 is SQVTM and CDR2 ANQGSEA. DNA for the CDR3: TGCAGCGCTGTGACAGGGTCAAACTATGGCTACACCTTC. Its translation is CSAVTGSNYGYTF.

This sequence joins TRBV19 and TRBJ1-6, with D perhaps matching TRBD1 (5 bases). Germline CDR1 reads LNHDA; CDR2 reads SQIVND (reference sequence). V lost 5 bases to trimming and J lost 10 bases, with 15 bases between them. CDR3 size: 14 residues. The CDR3 sequence is CASSFGGSGSPLHF. The CDR3 DNA follows: TGTGCCAGTAGTTTTGGGGGGAGTGGATCACCCCTCCACTTT. Variable domain in full (rest from reference TRBV19 and TRBJ1-6): DGGITQSPKYLFRKEGQNVTLSCEQNLNHDAMYWYRQDPGQGLRLIYYSQIVNDFQKGDIAEGYSVSREKKESFPLTVTSAQKNPTAFYLCASSFGGSGSPLHFGNGTRLTVT.

The rearrangement joins TRBV3-1 (or the pseudogene TRBV3-2) to TRBJ1-5; D might be TRBD1 (5 bases). Trimming took off 6 bases at V and 6 bases at J, with 15 bases between the two ends. The CDR3 loop spans 14 amino acids. Germline V gene data show CDR1 as LGHDT and CDR2 as YNNKEL (reference sequence). CDR3 nucleotide sequence: TGTGCCAGCAGTCTTAGTAGGGGTACTCAGCCCCAGCATTTT. Its translation is CASSLSRGTQPQHF.

V usage is TRBV30 and J usage is TRBJ1-2; D may be TRBD1 (6 bases). Germline values: CDR1 GTSNPN, CDR2 SVGIG (reference sequence). The CDR3 totals 14 residues. The V and J ends lost 0 bases and 8 bases respectively, with 16 bases between them. The CDR3 reads CAWSVSGGPGGYTF. DNA of the CDR3: TGTGCCTGGAGTGTATCCGGGGGGCCGGGCGGCTACACCTTC.